The sequence of this T cell receptor (beta chain) was determined in a study of cytomegalovirus exposure and HLA in healthy donors. Per germline, CDR1 MNHNS and CDR2 SASEGT. The CDR3 runs 15 residues. While unrecorded immune exposures were likely, the donors were nominally healthy when sampled. It was with 60 Vbeta and 13 Jbeta primers that the PCR ran. The table came from immunoSEQ multiplex PCR; TCRdb's copy has only in-frame clones and leaves some out. The sample lists 150,000 to 200,000 clones; 84% were seen once. Worth noting for this clone: Its antigen remains unknown. At one end the junction does not follow the germline gene, possibly because of a read error.

Whole-study results and caveats: Many donors carried some public TCRs, although rarity characterized most TCR sequences. Several of the most significant clusters appeared linked to common viral pathogens, based on a later analysis.

The receptor's source is a boy younger than 18 in good health and CMV-seronegative. V usage is TRBV6-1 and J usage is TRBJ2-7; the D gene is possibly TRBD1 (6 bases). Sequencing was done on a sample of PBMCs. CDR3 sequence (DNA): TGTACCAGCAGTATACAGGGAACTCGTCGCTACGAGCAGTACTTC. Its protein is CTSSIQGTRRYEQYF.